The 22 T cell receptor beta chains below come from one sample, sequenced in a study of Ad26.COV2.S vaccination and SARS-CoV-2 variants. The protocol was immunoSEQ multiplex PCR, while the TCRdb copy is restricted to in-frame clones and leaves out a portion. The table lists about 350,000 clones, 92% of them singletons, with roughly 3.9% in the top ten. This sample comprised peripheral blood, obtained after recovery from COVID-19. The receptors derive from a human donor who had recovered from COVID-19.

The V gene is TRBV14, the J gene TRBJ1-2; perhaps TRBD1 as D (5 bases). V was trimmed by 1 base and J by 4 bases, leaving 13 bases between them. This CDR3 comprises 15 residues. Germline loops: CDR1 SGHDN, CDR2 FVKESK. The CDR3 DNA reads as TGTGCCAGCAGCCAAGTTACGTCGCAGGGCTATGGCTACACCTTC. Encoded protein: CASSQVTSQGYGYTF.

For the CDR3, the DNA is TGTGCCAGTAGTCCCCGCGGAGCTAGCTCTGGAAACACCATATATTTT. Translated, it gives CASSPRGASSGNTIYF. The genes are TRBV19 and TRBJ1-3; the D is unclear. V was trimmed by 5 bases and J by 0 bases, leaving 14 bases between them. Germline loops: CDR1 LNHDA, CDR2 SQIVND (reference sequence). The CDR3 is 16 residues long. Supplemented by reference TRBV19 and TRBJ1-3, the full variable domain reads DGGITQSPKYLFRKEGQNVTLSCEQNLNHDAMYWYRQDPGQGLRLIYYSQIVNDFQKGDIAEGYSVSREKKESFPLTVTSAQKNPTAFYLCASSPRGASSGNTIYFGEGSWLTVV.

The gene calls are TRBV5-5 and TRBJ1-1; 9 nucleotides align to TRBD1. Germline V gene lookup returns CDR1 SGHKS and CDR2 YYEKEE (reference sequence). With 4 bases clipped from V and 1 base from J, the junction kept 5 bases outside the gene matches. The CDR3 totals 15 residues. The CDR3 loop is CASSRQGGPNTEAFF. As DNA, the CDR3 is TGTGCCAGCAGCCGACAGGGGGGACCGAACACTGAAGCTTTCTTT.

The chain couples TRBV5-6 to TRBJ1-6, with 8 bases fitting TRBD1. Germline V CDR1 and CDR2: SGHDT, YYEEEE. This CDR3 is built from 15 residues. The ends lost 4 bases at V and 7 bases at J; junction bases unmatched: 7. CDR3: CASSVQGVGNSPLHF. The DNA of the CDR3 is TGTGCCAGCAGCGTACAGGGGGTAGGAAATTCACCCCTCCACTTT. Drawing the rest from reference TRBV5-6 and TRBJ1-6, the complete variable domain is DAGVTQSPTHLIKTRGQQVTLRCSPKSGHDTVSWYQQALGQGPQFIFQYYEEEERQRGNFPDRFSGHQFPNYSSELNVNALLLGDSALYLCASSVQGVGNSPLHFGNGTRLTVT.

This chain links TRBV27 with TRBJ1-1; D is perhaps TRBD1 (6 bases). Germline values: CDR1 MNHEY, CDR2 SMNVEV (reference sequence). The CDR3 loop spans 13 amino acids. The germline V and J ends were trimmed by 6 bases and 0 bases, with 8 bases remaining between them. The CDR3 bases are TGTGCCAGCAGACAGGGTATGAACACTGAAGCTTTCTTT. This codes for CASRQGMNTEAFF.

J is TRBJ1-2 and V is TRBV19; D gene ambiguous. Germline CDR1 reads LNHDA; CDR2 reads SQIVND (reference sequence). V gave up 4 bases and J gave up 4 bases, with 16 bases separating them. The CDR3 sequence is 15 residues long. Here the CDR3 reads CASSNELDLLYGYTF. CDR3 DNA sequence: TGTGCCAGTAGTAACGAGCTGGACCTACTCTATGGCTACACCTTC.

The table lists this clone with a count of one. This rearrangement joins TRBV7-2 to TRBJ1-5; no firm D call. V was cut by 1 base and J by 1 base, with 8 bases left in between. CDR3 length: 15 amino acids. Germline CDR1 and CDR2: SGHTA and FQGNSA. CDR3 protein: CASSLVVESNQPQHF. The CDR3 region has the DNA TGTGCCAGCAGCTTAGTGGTTGAGAGCAATCAGCCCCAGCATTTT.

The table lists this clone with a count of one. The V gene is TRBV5-4, the J gene TRBJ2-3; D is perhaps TRBD2 (6 bases). V was shortened by 0 bases and J by 5 bases, with 7 bases between the two germline ends. The CDR3 length is 13 residues. Germline V CDR1 and CDR2: SGHNT, YYREEE (reference sequence). The CDR3 nucleotides are TGTGCCAGCAGCTTGGTCGGGGGAGATACGCAGTATTTT. Its protein is CASSLVGGDTQYF.

The rearrangement uses TRBV28 and TRBJ1-5, with D unresolved. The CDR3 loop spans 12 amino acids. The germline V and J ends were trimmed by 3 bases and 5 bases, with 5 bases remaining between them. Germline values: CDR1 MDHEN, CDR2 SYDVKM. The DNA for the CDR3 is TGTGCCAGCAGTTTGAGGGATCAGCCCCAGCATTTT. Its protein product is CASSLRDQPQHF.

This chain links TRBV7-6 with TRBJ1-5; D gene unclear. Trimming removed 1 base from V and 6 bases from J, with 7 bases in between. CDR1 is SGHVS, CDR2 FNYEAQ, per germline. The CDR3 extends over 13 amino acids. DNA of the CDR3: TGTGCCAGCAGCTTAGAGGCTAGTCAGCCCCAGCATTTT. Translation: CASSLEASQPQHF.

The J gene is TRBJ2-5, the V gene TRBV29-1; 7 bases line up with TRBD1. The CDR3 contains 14 residues. V lost 5 bases, J lost 3 bases, and 9 bases stayed unmatched. CDR1 is SQVTM, CDR2 ANQGSEA, per germline. Written as DNA, the CDR3 is TGCAGCGTTCTAATTCGGGACAGAGAAGAGACCCAGTACTTC. It encodes CSVLIRDREETQYF.

This rearrangement joins TRBV11-2 to TRBJ1-2; D is ambiguous. Trimming cost V 5 bases and J 6 bases, with 10 bases left between them. This CDR3 has 12 residues. Germline V gene sequence: CDR1 SGHAT, CDR2 FQNNGV. The CDR3 DNA is TGTGCCAGCAGCGATCCGGGAGATGGCTACACCTTC. This gives the protein CASSDPGDGYTF.

The V call is TRBV5-4, the J call TRBJ1-1; D not resolved. Germline V lookup: CDR1 SGHNT, CDR2 YYREEE (reference sequence). The CDR3 extends over 13 amino acids. V was pared by 4 bases and J by 1 base, with 8 bases between. In DNA, the CDR3 is TGTGCCAGCAGCCGGACGGCGAACACTGAAGCTTTCTTT. Protein sequence: CASSRTANTEAFF.

The chain recombines TRBV7-2 with TRBJ2-6; D call uncertain. The CDR3 runs 15 residues. Trimming pared 4 bases from V and 4 bases from J, leaving 11 bases between. In germline, CDR1 is SGHTA, CDR2 FQGNSA. The DNA for the CDR3 is TGTGCCAGCAGCTCCCCCGCCAGGGGGGCCAACGTCCTGACTTTC. Its protein is CASSSPARGANVLTF.

The chain has TRBV5-8 and TRBJ1-4; 7 nucleotides line up with TRBD1. CDR1 and CDR2 from the germline V gene are SGHTS and YDEGEE. Trimming took 3 bases from V and 6 from J; bases not matched to a gene: 8. The CDR3 is 15 amino acids. Written as DNA, the CDR3 is TGTGCCAGCAGCTCAGGACAGGTTCTGGATGAAAAACTGTTTTTT. Its protein product is CASSSGQVLDEKLFF.

The chain combines TRBV2 with TRBJ2-5; 7 bases are a match to TRBD1. J gave up 5 bases and V 2 bases, and 8 bases lay outside the gene matches. Germline V gives CDR1 SNHLY, CDR2 FYNNEI. The CDR3 totals 15 residues. The DNA for the CDR3 is TGTGCCAGCAGTGAAATGGGGAGCAGGGGGGAGACCCAGTACTTC. Translating gives CASSEMGSRGETQYF.

The rearrangement uses TRBV6-5 and TRBJ2-7; possible D gene TRBD2, 5 bases. Germline assignment: CDR1 MNHEY and CDR2 SVGAGI. The CDR3 is 13 amino acids. V was cut by 6 bases and J by 2 bases, with 11 bases left in between. CDR3 sequence reads: CASRGRETYEQYF. The CDR3 DNA reads TGTGCCAGCAGGGGAAGGGAGACCTACGAGCAGTACTTC.

The rearrangement uses TRBV6-5 and TRBJ2-7; a possible D gene is TRBD1 (5 bases). Trimming cost V 8 bases and J 0 bases, with 11 bases left between them. Germline V gene sequence: CDR1 MNHEY, CDR2 SVGAGI. This CDR3 is built from 13 residues. The CDR3 reads CASGPGLSYEQYF. Written as DNA, the CDR3 is TGTGCCAGCGGTCCAGGGCTCTCCTACGAGCAGTACTTC.

The J gene is TRBJ1-5, the V gene TRBV19; D is unresolved. Trimming stripped 4 bases from V and 7 bases from J, with 11 bases between. Per germline, CDR1 LNHDA and CDR2 SQIVND (reference sequence). The length of the CDR3 is 13 residues. CDR3 amino acids: CASSRWAGQPQHF. The CDR3 DNA reads TGTGCCAGTAGTAGATGGGCGGGCCAGCCCCAGCATTTT. The full variable domain, rest sourced from reference TRBV19 and TRBJ1-5, is DGGITQSPKYLFRKEGQNVTLSCEQNLNHDAMYWYRQDPGQGLRLIYYSQIVNDFQKGDIAEGYSVSREKKESFPLTVTSAQKNPTAFYLCASSRWAGQPQHFGDGTRLSIL.

The chain has TRBV11-3 and TRBJ1-1; D unclear. Germline values: CDR1 SGHNT, CDR2 YENEEA. CDR3 length: 16 residues. V lost 5 bases and J 1 base, leaving 17 bases between the germline ends. The CDR3 DNA sequence: TGTGCCAGCAGCCCAACCTACCGGGGAAGGAACACTGAAGCTTTCTTT. Translated: CASSPTYRGRNTEAFF.

In DNA form, the CDR3 reads TGTGCCAGCAGCTCCCCGGAGGTGGCTCCCCATTTT. Translation gives CASSSPEVAPHF. This chain connects TRBV7-8 to TRBJ1-5; D remains ambiguous. This CDR3 has 12 residues. The V and J ends lost 4 bases and 16 bases respectively, with 17 bases between them. Germline CDR1 SGHVS, CDR2 FQNEAQ.

The chain has TRBV11-2 and TRBJ1-5; possible D gene TRBD1, 5 bases. Germline V gene data show CDR1 as SGHAT and CDR2 as FQNNGV. V dropped 1 base and J dropped 4 bases, with 8 bases sitting between them. The CDR3 totals 14 residues. The CDR3 DNA reads TGTGCCAGCAGCTTAGGGGACCGGAATCAGCCCCAGCATTTT. It yields the protein CASSLGDRNQPQHF.